This T cell receptor beta chain was identified during a study of blood T cell repertoires in COVID-19. Background on the study: The cDNA or gDNA used as material had been derived from T cells, B-cell-depleted T cells, or PBMCs.

Only in-frame clones appear in the TCRdb table, and some are missing; sequencing was by immunoSEQ multiplex PCR. Among roughly 200,000 clones, just over 85% were seen once, and the ten largest hold 1.5%. This clonotype originated in a man aged 18-30 years with active or convalescent COVID-19. Sequencing was carried out using peripheral blood.

Here the CDR3 reads CASNTGSGNTIYF. The CDR3 DNA reads as TGTGCCAGCAACACAGGATCTGGAAACACCATATATTTT. This chain links TRBV6-5 with TRBJ1-3; D perhaps matches TRBD1 (5 bases). CDR1 is MNHEY, CDR2 SVGAGI, per germline. Trimming left V 7 bases short and J 1 base short, with 8 bases between. The CDR3 length is 13 residues.